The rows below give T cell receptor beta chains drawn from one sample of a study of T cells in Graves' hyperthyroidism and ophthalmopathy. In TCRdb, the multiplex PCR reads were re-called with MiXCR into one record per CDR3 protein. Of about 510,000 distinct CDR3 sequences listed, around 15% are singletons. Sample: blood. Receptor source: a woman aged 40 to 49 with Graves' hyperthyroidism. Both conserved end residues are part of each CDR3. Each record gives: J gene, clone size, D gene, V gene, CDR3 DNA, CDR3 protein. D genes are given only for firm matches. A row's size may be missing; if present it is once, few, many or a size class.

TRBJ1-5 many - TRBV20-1 TGCAGTGCTTTAAAGGGGGTAAGCAATCAGCCCCAGCATTTT CSALKGVSNQPQHF
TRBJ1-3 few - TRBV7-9 TGTGCCAGCAGCTTAGATCGGATCGACACCTCTGGAAACACCATATATTTT CASSLDRIDTSGNTIYF
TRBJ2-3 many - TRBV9 TGTGCCAGCAGCCCACGGAGTTGGACAGATACGCAGTATTTT CASSPRSWTDTQYF
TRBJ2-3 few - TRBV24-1 TGTGCCACCAGTGATTTGACCAGGGAGACAGATACGCAGTATTTT CATSDLTRETDTQYF
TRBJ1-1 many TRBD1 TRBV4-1 TGCGCCAGCAGCCAATCCAGGGGGTTGAACACTGAAGCTTTCTTT CASSQSRGLNTEAFF
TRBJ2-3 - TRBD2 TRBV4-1 TGCGCCAGCAGCCGAGCCGGGACTACCAATAGAGATACGCAGTATTTT CASSRAGTTNRDTQYF
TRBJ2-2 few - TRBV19 TGTGCCAGTAGCCTTACAACTACCGGGGAGCTGTTTTTT CASSLTTTGELFF
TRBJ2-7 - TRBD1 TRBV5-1 TGCGCCAGCAGCCCCGGACAGGGAGAGGCCTACGAGCAGTACTTC CASSPGQGEAYEQYF
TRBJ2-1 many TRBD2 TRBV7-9 TGTGCCAGCAGCTTTCGGACTAGCGGGAGTCATGAGCAGTTCTTC CASSFRTSGSHEQFF
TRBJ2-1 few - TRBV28 TGTGCCAGCAGTTCCAAGACCGCCAACTCCTACAATGAGCAGTTCTTC CASSSKTANSYNEQFF
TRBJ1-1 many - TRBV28 TGTGCCAGCAGTTTGATTACCTCCTCGGGAGTATATACTGAAGCTTTCTTT CASSLITSSGVYTEAFF
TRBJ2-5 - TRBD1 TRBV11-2 TGTGCCAGCAGCTCATCGGACAGGGGTGAGACCCAGTACTTC CASSSSDRGETQYF
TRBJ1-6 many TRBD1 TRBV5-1 TGCGCCAGCAGATTGACAGGGGGCGATAATTCACCCCTCCACTTT CASRLTGGDNSPLHF
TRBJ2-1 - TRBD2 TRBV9 TGTGCCAGCAGTTTAGGGACTAGCGCCTACAATGAGCAGTTCTTC CASSLGTSAYNEQFF
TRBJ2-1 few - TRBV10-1 TGCGCCAGCAGTGAGTCTGGCAGGGGACCCCTCAATGAGCAGTTCTTC CASSESGRGPLNEQFF
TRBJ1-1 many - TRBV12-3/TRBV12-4 TGTGCCAGCAGTTTAAATGGGGGCGAAGCTTTCTTT CASSLNGGEAFF
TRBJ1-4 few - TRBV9 TGTGCCAGCAGCCGTATTGCGGGGCCTAATGAAAAACTGTTTTTT CASSRIAGPNEKLFF
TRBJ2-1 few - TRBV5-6 TGTGCCAGCAGCAGACAGGAATACAATGAGCAGTTCTTC CASSRQEYNEQFF
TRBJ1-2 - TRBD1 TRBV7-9 TGTGCCAGCAGCATTTTCCGGGACAGTAACTATGGCTACACCTTC CASSIFRDSNYGYTF
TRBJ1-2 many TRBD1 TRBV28 TGTGCCAGCAGTAAGACAGGGGCCAACTATGGCTACACCTTC CASSKTGANYGYTF
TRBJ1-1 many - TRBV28 TGTGCCAGCCATCCGGGGAAGGGTGAAGCTTTCTTT CASHPGKGEAFF
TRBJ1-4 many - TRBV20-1 TGCAGTGGTTTAGGCGATGAAAAACTGTTTTTT CSGLGDEKLFF
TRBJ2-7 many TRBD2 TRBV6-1 TGTGCCAGCAGCGGACTAGCTCCTACTATCTACGAGCAGTACTTC CASSGLAPTIYEQYF
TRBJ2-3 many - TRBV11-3 TGTGCCAGCAGCTTAGGCGGTACCACTAGCACAGATACGCAGTATTTT CASSLGGTTSTDTQYF
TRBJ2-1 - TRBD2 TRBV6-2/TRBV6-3 TGTGCCAGCAGTTACCCGTTGAGTAGCGGGATTATTAATGAGCAGTTCTTC CASSYPLSSGIINEQFF
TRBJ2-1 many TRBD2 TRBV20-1 TGCAGTGCTAGAGTTGGGGGAGGGCCGGTTGAGCAGTTCTTC CSARVGGGPVEQFF
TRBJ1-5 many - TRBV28 TGTGCCAGCAGTCCCCTTGCCAAGCCCCAGCATTTT CASSPLAKPQHF
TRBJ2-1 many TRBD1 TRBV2 TGTGCCAGCAGCTCCGGGACAGGGGGGGATGAGCAGTTCTTC CASSSGTGGDEQFF
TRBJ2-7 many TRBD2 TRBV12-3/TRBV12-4 TGTGCCAGCAGTCCCGGACTAGCGGGAGCATCCGAGCAGTACTTC CASSPGLAGASEQYF
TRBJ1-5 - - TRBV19 TGTGCCAGTAAGAGATGGGCAGGGGCGGGCTATAGCAATCAGCCCCAGCATTTT CASKRWAGAGYSNQPQHF
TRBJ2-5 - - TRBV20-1 TGCAGTGCTAGAGGGGGCCAGGGAGAGACCCAGTACTTC CSARGGQGETQYF
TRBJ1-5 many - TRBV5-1 TGCGCCAGCAGGTCAGGGGAGAATCAGCCCCAGCATTTT CASRSGENQPQHF
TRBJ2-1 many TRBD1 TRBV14 TGTGCCAGCAGCCAAGATATAACAGGGGCTCCTCGTGTCACTGAGCAGTTCTTC CASSQDITGAPRVTEQFF
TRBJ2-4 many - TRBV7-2 TGTGCCAGCAGCTTAATGGGGGTCACGCTAGCCAAAAACATTCAGTACTTC CASSLMGVTLAKNIQYF
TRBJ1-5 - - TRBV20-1 TGCAGTGCTAGGGGGCAAAATCAGCCCCAGCATTTT CSARGQNQPQHF
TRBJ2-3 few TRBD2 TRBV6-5 TGTGCCAGCAGTTACGTCGGACTAGCGGGATCTCCGGCGGAAGATACGCAGTATTTT CASSYVGLAGSPAEDTQYF
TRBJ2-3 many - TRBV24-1 TGTGCCACCAGTGATGGGGTTGGAGATACGCAGTATTTT CATSDGVGDTQYF
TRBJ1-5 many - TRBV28 TGTGCCAGCAGTCCAAGGGGGAGCGGACATCAGCCCCAGCATTTT CASSPRGSGHQPQHF
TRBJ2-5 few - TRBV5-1 TGCGCCAGCAGCTTGCAGCCAGGTCCGCAAGAGACCCAGTACTTC CASSLQPGPQETQYF
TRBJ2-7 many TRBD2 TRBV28 TGTGCCAGCAGTTCCTCGACTAGCTGGTACGAGCAGTACTTC CASSSSTSWYEQYF
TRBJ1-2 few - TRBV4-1 TGCGCCAGCAGCCAAGGACAGCAGTATGGCTACACCTTC CASSQGQQYGYTF
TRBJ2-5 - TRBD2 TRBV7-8 TGTGCCAGCAGCCGAACTAGCGGGAGGGCCCCTATGGGAGAGACCCAGTACTTC CASSRTSGRAPMGETQYF
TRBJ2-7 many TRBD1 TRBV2 TGTGCCAGCAGGGGGACAGGGCGTGACCCCTACGAGCAGTACTTC CASRGTGRDPYEQYF
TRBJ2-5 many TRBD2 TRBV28 TGTGCCAGCAGTTTAAGGTCTAGCGGGAGTTCAAGAGAGACCCAGTACTTC CASSLRSSGSSRETQYF
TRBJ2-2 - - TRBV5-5 TGTGCCAGCAGCTTGGGGCCCAACCGGAGCACCGGGGAGCTGTTTTTT CASSLGPNRSTGELFF
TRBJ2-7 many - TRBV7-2 TGTGCCAGCAGCTCGCAAGGGTTCAGGAACTACGAGCAGTACTTC CASSSQGFRNYEQYF
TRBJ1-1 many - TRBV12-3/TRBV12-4 TGTGCCAGCAGTCCGACATTCATGAACACTGAAGCTTTCTTT CASSPTFMNTEAFF
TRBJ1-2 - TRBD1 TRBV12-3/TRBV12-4 TGTGCCAGCAGAGAACCGGGACAGGGCCCAGGAGGCTATGGCTACACCTTC CASREPGQGPGGYGYTF
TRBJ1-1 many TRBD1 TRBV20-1 TGCAGTGCTAGGTCCATACAGGGGGCGGGGTACACTGAAGCTTTCTTT CSARSIQGAGYTEAFF
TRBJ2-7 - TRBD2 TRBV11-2 TGTGCCAGCAGCCCCCCCCACGGGAGGATCACAAACGAGCAGTACTTC CASSPPHGRITNEQYF